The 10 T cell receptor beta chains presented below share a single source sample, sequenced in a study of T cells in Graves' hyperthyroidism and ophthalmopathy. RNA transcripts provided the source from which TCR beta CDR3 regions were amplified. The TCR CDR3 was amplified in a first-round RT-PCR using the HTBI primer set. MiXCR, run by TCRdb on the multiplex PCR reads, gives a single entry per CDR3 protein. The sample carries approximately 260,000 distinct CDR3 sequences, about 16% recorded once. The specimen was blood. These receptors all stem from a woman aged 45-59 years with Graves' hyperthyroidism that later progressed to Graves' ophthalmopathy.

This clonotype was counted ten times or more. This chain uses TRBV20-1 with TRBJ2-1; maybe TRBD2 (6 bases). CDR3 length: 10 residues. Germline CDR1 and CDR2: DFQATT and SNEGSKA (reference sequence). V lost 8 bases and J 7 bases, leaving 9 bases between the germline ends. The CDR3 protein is CSRRGNEQFF. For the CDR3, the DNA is TGCAGTAGGAGGGGAAATGAGCAGTTCTTC.

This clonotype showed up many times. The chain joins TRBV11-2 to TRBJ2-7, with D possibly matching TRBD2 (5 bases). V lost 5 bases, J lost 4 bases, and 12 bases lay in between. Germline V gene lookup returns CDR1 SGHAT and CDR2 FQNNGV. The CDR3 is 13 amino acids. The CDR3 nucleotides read TGTGCCAGCAGCCCAGGAACGGGATACGAGCAGTACTTC. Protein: CASSPGTGYEQYF.

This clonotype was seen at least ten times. The DNA for the CDR3 is TGTGCCAGCAGCTTGGGAGATCAGCCCCAGCATTTT. Translation gives CASSLGDQPQHF. This chain links TRBV13 with TRBJ1-5, with D unclear. Germline CDR1 reads PRHDT; CDR2 reads FYEKMQ (reference sequence). There are 12 residues in the CDR3. V gave up 3 bases and J gave up 5 bases, with 5 bases separating them.

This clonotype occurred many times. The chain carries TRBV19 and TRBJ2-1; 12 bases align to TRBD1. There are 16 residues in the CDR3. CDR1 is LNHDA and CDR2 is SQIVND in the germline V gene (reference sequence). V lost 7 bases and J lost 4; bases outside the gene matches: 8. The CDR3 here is CASTRTGQGAYNEQFF. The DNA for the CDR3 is TGTGCCAGTACTAGAACGGGACAGGGGGCGTACAATGAGCAGTTCTTC.

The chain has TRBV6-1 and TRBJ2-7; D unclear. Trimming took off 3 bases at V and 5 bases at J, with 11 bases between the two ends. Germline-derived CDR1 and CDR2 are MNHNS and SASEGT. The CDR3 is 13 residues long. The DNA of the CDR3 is TGTGCCAGCAGTGAGTTTCAAGGCCACGAGCAGTACTTC. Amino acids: CASSEFQGHEQYF.

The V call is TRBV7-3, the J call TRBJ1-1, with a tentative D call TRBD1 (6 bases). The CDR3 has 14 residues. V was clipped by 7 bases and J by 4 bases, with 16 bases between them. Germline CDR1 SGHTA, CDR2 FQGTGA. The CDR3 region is CASIFQGPATEAFF. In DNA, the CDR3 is TGTGCCAGCATTTTTCAGGGGCCGGCCACTGAAGCTTTCTTT. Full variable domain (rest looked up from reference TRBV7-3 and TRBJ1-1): GAGVSQTPSNKVTEKGKYVELRCDPISGHTALYWYRQSLGQGPEFLIYFQGTGAADDSGLPNDRFFAVRPEGSVSTLKIQRTERGDSAVYLCASIFQGPATEAFFGQGTRLTVV.

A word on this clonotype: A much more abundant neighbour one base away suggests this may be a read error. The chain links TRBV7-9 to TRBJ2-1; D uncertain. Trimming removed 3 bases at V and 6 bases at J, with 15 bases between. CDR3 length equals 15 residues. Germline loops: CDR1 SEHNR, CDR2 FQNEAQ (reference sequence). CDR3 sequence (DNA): TGTGCCAGCAGCTTGGGTGGGGTTGGCAGCAATGAGCAGTTCTTC. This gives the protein CASSLGGVGSNEQFF.

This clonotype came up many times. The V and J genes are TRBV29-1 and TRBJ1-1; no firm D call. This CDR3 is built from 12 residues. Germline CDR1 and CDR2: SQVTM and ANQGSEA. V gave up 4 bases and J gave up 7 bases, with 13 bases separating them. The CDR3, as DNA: TGCAGCGTTGTCGAGTGGGCAGGTGAAGCTTTCTTT. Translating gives CSVVEWAGEAFF. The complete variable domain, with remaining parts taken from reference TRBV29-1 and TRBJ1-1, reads SAVISQKPSRDICQRGTSLTIQCQVDSQVTMMFWYRQQPGQSLTLIATANQGSEATYESGFVIDKFPISRPNLTFSTLTVSNMSPEDSSIYLCSVVEWAGEAFFGQGTRLTVV.

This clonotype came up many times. The CDR3 DNA follows: TGCAGTGCTAGAGATTATGGGACGGAGACCTACGAGCAGTACTTC. Protein: CSARDYGTETYEQYF. The rearrangement joins TRBV20-1 to TRBJ2-7; D assignment may be TRBD1 or TRBD2 (5 bases each). There are 15 residues in the CDR3. The ends were cut back, 0 bases at V and 2 bases at J, with 14 bases in the middle. Germline CDR1 DFQATT, CDR2 SNEGSKA (reference sequence).

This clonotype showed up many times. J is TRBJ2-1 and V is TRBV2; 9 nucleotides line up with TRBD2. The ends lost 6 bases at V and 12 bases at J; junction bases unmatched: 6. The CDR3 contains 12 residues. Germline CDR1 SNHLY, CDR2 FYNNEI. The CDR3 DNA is TGTGCCAGCAGAATAGCGGGAGTAATGCAGTTCTTC. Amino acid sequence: CASRIAGVMQFF.